This TCR beta chain came from a study of blood T cell repertoires in COVID-19. Generated by immunoSEQ multiplex PCR, the TCRdb table keeps only in-frame clones and is missing some. Of approximately 36,000 clones listed, approximately 69% were seen once; the top ten hold over 9.5%. The Seattle patients joined while their infection was active and were tracked longitudinally afterward. The CDR3 contains 14 residues. V lost 1 base and J lost 8; bases outside the gene matches: 6. Germline values: CDR1 SGHRS, CDR2 YFSETQ. This clone was recorded once. Sequenced: peripheral blood. V usage is TRBV5-1 and J usage is TRBJ2-1, with 7 bases lining up with TRBD1. This sequence was found in a man in his sixties or seventies with COVID-19, enrolled during active disease. CDR3 residues: CASSLQGVIDEQFF. The CDR3, as DNA: TGCGCCAGCAGCTTGCAGGGGGTGATCGATGAGCAGTTCTTC.